The rows below give T cell receptor beta chains drawn from one sample of a study of cytomegalovirus exposure and HLA in healthy donors. The method was immunoSEQ multiplex PCR; TCRdb's version includes in-frame clones alone and lacks a portion of them. The data hold approximately 150,000 clones, with 75% to 85% observed a single time. Sequencing input: PBMCs. The receptors derive from a man between 45 and 60 years old in good health and CMV-seropositive. Each CDR3 is given with its conserved first and last residue. The D gene is left open where the match is weak. Not all rows give a size; the values are once, few, many and, for expanded clones, a class.

CDR3,DNA,V,size,J,D
CASSSGLAGAYEQYF,TGTGCCAGCAGCTCGGGACTAGCGGGAGCGTACGAGCAGTACTTC,TRBV11-3,NA,TRBJ2-7,TRBD2
CSSSFLGTTSYNEQFF,TGTTCCAGCAGCTTCCTTGGGACTACCTCCTACAATGAGCAGTTCTTC,TRBV7-9,NA,TRBJ2-1,TRBD2
CASSQDLTSQETQYF,TGTGCCAGCAGCCAAGATTTGACTAGTCAAGAGACCCAGTACTTC,TRBV4-2,NA,TRBJ2-5,NA
CASSKHCGQGYADTQYF,TGTGCCAGCAGCAAACACTGCGGACAGGGCTACGCAGATACGCAGTATTTT,TRBV21-1,NA,TRBJ2-3,NA
CASSMTGGNSYEQYF,TGTGCCAGCAGTATGACAGGGGGCAATTCCTACGAGCAGTACTTC,TRBV6-5,few,TRBJ2-7,TRBD1
CASSTGLVTDTQYF,TGTGCCAGCAGCACGGGACTGGTTACAGATACGCAGTATTTT,TRBV9,NA,TRBJ2-3,NA
CASSFNKRSYEQYF,TGCGCCAGCAGCTTTAACAAACGCTCCTACGAGCAGTACTTC,TRBV5-1,NA,TRBJ2-7,NA
CASSELAGELFF,TGTGCCAGCAGTGAACTGGCAGGGGAGCTGTTTTTT,TRBV6-1,NA,TRBJ2-2,NA
CASSYGGQGVYEQYF,TGTGCCAGCAGTTACGGCGGGCAGGGGGTTTACGAGCAGTACTTC,TRBV6-5,NA,TRBJ2-7,TRBD1
CASSDPGGLGYEQYF,TGTGCCAGCAGCGATCCAGGGGGCCTTGGTTACGAGCAGTACTTC,TRBV2,NA,TRBJ2-7,TRBD1
CASSRAPGREQYF,TGTGCCAGCAGTCGGGCCCCGGGGAGGGAGCAGTACTTC,TRBV9,few,TRBJ2-7,NA
CASSLAGADEQYF,TGTGCCAGCAGCTTAGCAGGGGCGGACGAGCAGTACTTC,TRBV11-3,few,TRBJ2-7,NA
CASSPTSGRALDTQYF,TGTGCTAGCAGCCCGACTAGCGGGAGGGCCTTGGATACGCAGTATTTT,TRBV7-7,NA,TRBJ2-3,TRBD2
CASSRRLDTDTQYF,TGTGCCAGCAGTCGCCGACTAGACACAGATACGCAGTATTTT,TRBV6-5,NA,TRBJ2-3,NA
CASSRSVRADTYEQYF,TGTGCCAGCAGCCGCTCAGTGCGAGCGGATACCTACGAGCAGTACTTC,TRBV5-4,NA,TRBJ2-7,NA
CASSPATGKNEQFF,TGTGCCAGCTCACCGGCGACGGGGAAGAATGAGCAGTTCTTC,TRBV18,NA,TRBJ2-1,NA
CASTGGKQETQYF,TGCGCCAGCACAGGGGGCAAACAAGAGACCCAGTACTTC,TRBV10-2,NA,TRBJ2-5,TRBD1
CASSRQGAGELFF,TGTGCCAGCAGTCGACAGGGCGCCGGGGAGCTGTTTTTT,TRBV2,few,TRBJ2-2,TRBD1
CASSLGVRVSSPLHF,TGTGCCAGCAGTTTAGGAGTCCGTGTATCTTCACCCCTCCACTTT,TRBV27,once,TRBJ1-6,NA
CASSKDGLNEKLFF,TGTGCCAGCAGTAAGGACGGACTTAATGAAAAACTGTTTTTT,TRBV2,NA,TRBJ1-4,NA
CASSFPGGIAGNEQFF,TGTGCCAGCAGCTTCCCTGGGGGGATAGCGGGAAATGAGCAGTTCTTC,TRBV7-6,NA,TRBJ2-1,TRBD2
CASSQDREYQETQYF,TGCGCCAGCAGCCAGGACAGGGAATACCAAGAGACCCAGTACTTC,TRBV4-1,NA,TRBJ2-5,TRBD1
CASSPDSPSAGANVLTF,TGCGCCAGCAGCCCGGACAGTCCCTCCGCTGGGGCCAACGTCCTGACTTTC,TRBV5-1,NA,TRBJ2-6,NA